This T cell receptor (beta chain) was sequenced for a study of naive and memory T cell subsets. Study findings and constraints: This RNA-based method may be sensitive to activation-related transcript changes.

The J segment lost 6 bases and the V segment lost 6 bases, leaving 6 bases of the junction unmatched. This CDR3 has 14 amino acids. In its sample, this clonotype is medium-sized. Its antigen is not known. Amplification of ligated cDNA took four PCR rounds with SP2 and nested alpha and beta constant primers. In TCRdb, the 5' RACE reads were re-called with MiXCR into one record per CDR3 protein. There are approximately 30,000 distinct CDR3 sequences in the sample; over 15% occur only once, and 2.6% lies in the top ten. An oligonucleotide containing a UMI was ligated to the 3' end of TCR cDNA. Reverse transcription used DNase-treated unsorted total RNA, aiming for about 1 to 1000 ng.

The chain employs TRBV12-3 or TRBV12-4 and TRBJ2-7; 12 bases line up with TRBD1. The clonotype was recovered from a female donor in good health. CDR3: CASSQWDRGLEQYF. CDR3 coding DNA: TGTGCCAGCAGCCAGTGGGACAGGGGGCTCGAGCAGTACTTC.